Listed here is a single T cell receptor (beta chain). These data are taken from a study of blood T cell repertoires in COVID-19. The overall study: The United States, Italy and Spain supplied acute and convalescent COVID-19 samples. T cells, B-cell-depleted T cells, or PBMCs provided the cDNA or gDNA that served as material.

This table comes from immunoSEQ multiplex PCR, and its TCRdb copy is limited to in-frame clones, with some not included. The sample consists of around 260,000 clones, 88% of them appearing once. Germline loops: CDR1 LNHNV, CDR2 YYDKDF (reference sequence). The CDR3 runs 18 residues. The junction had 11 bases not matched to a gene; V was cut back by 3 bases and J by 4 bases. The sequencing sample was made of peripheral blood. The J gene is TRBJ2-4, the V gene TRBV15; 11 nucleotides agree with TRBD2. This TCR was sampled from a man in his sixties who had recovered from COVID-19. DNA of the CDR3: TGTGCCACCAGCAGTCGATCTAGCGGGGGGTCCGGAAAAAACATTCAGTACTTC. Protein sequence: CATSSRSSGGSGKNIQYF.